This is a list of T cell receptor beta chains from one sample in a study of T cells after posttransplantation cyclophosphamide. Clones were sequenced by immunoSEQ multiplex PCR, and TCRdb holds only the in-frame ones, with some missing. The sample holds tens of thousands of clones; around 84% are singletons and the top ten take over 2.5%. Source material: PBMCs. The receptors here all came from a young man with a blood cancer, CMV-positive, and with a related stem cell donor. Each CDR3 is given with its conserved first and last residue. The order of the fields is clone size, J gene, D gene, V gene, CDR3 DNA, CDR3 protein. The D gene is left open where the match is weak. Size tells how often a clone was seen (once, few, many) or the class of an expanded clone, and some rows leave it out.

- | TRBJ1-6 | - | TRBV18 | TGTGCCAGCTCCCTGGCGCCGGAGATGAGTAATTCACCCCTCCACTTT | CASSLAPEMSNSPLHF
- | TRBJ2-2 | TRBD2 | TRBV6-4 | TGTGCCAGCAGAACGGGAGGGCCCACCGGGGAGCTGTTTTTT | CASRTGGPTGELFF
- | TRBJ2-7 | TRBD2 | TRBV6-6 | TGTGCCAGCAGCAATAGCGGGGGCCCCAGCTCCTACGAGCAGTACTTC | CASSNSGGPSSYEQYF
- | TRBJ1-2 | - | TRBV5-6 | TGTGCCAGCAGCTTGGCCGGGTTGGGAGCCCCTGGCTACACCTTC | CASSLAGLGAPGYTF
- | TRBJ2-2 | - | TRBV29-1 | TGCAGCGCTCACACAAACACCGGGGAGCTGTTTTTT | CSAHTNTGELFF
- | TRBJ1-5 | TRBD1 | TRBV6-5 | TGTGCCAGCAGGACAGGGGTGGGAAATCAGCCCCAGCATTTT | CASRTGVGNQPQHF
- | TRBJ2-1 | TRBD2 | TRBV5-4 | TGTGCCAGCAGCTTCAGAAAGAGGGGAGCGGGAGAGAGGGGGAATGAGCAGTTCTTC | CASSFRKRGAGERGNEQFF
- | TRBJ2-7 | TRBD1 | TRBV5-1 | TGCGCCAGCAGCTTACCCGACAGGGCCGAGCAGTACTTC | CASSLPDRAEQYF
- | TRBJ2-7 | - | TRBV28 | TGTGCCAGCAGTTTATCCCCAACAAAGCAGTACTTC | CASSLSPTKQYF
- | TRBJ2-3 | TRBD2 | TRBV7-9 | TGTGCCAGCAGCTGGAGACTAGCGGGAGAAGGTACGCAGTATTTT | CASSWRLAGEGTQYF
- | TRBJ2-1 | - | TRBV2 | TGTGCCAGCGGAGGAGGGGAAGCCTACAATGAGCAGTTCTTC | CASGGGEAYNEQFF
- | TRBJ2-1 | - | TRBV10-1 | TGCGCCAGCAGAGTGAGGGAAAGGGAGCAGTTCTTC | CASRVREREQFF
- | TRBJ1-6 | - | TRBV10-1 | TGCGCCAAAAGTAGAAGGGGAGGATCACCCCTCCACTTT | CAKSRRGGSPLHF
- | TRBJ2-7 | - | TRBV21-1 | TGTGCCAGCAGCAACGGATCAGGGGGCGAGCAGTACTTC | CASSNGSGGEQYF
few | TRBJ2-7 | TRBD2 | TRBV6-1 | TGTGCCAGCAGTGCACTTAGCGGGAACTTCTACGAGCAGTACTTC | CASSALSGNFYEQYF
- | TRBJ2-2 | - | TRBV25-1 | TGTGCCAGCAGTGTGCAGGGGTCGAACACCGGGGAGCTGTTTTTT | CASSVQGSNTGELFF
- | TRBJ2-3 | TRBD1 | TRBV7-9 | TGTGCCAGCAGCTTCCCCACTCTGACAGGGGCCTCCACAGATACGCAGTATTTT | CASSFPTLTGASTDTQYF
- | TRBJ1-2 | TRBD1 | TRBV6-5 | TGTGCCAGCAGTCACCCGGGACAGGGACATGGCTACACCTTC | CASSHPGQGHGYTF
- | TRBJ1-4 | TRBD1 | TRBV9 | TGTGCCAGCAGCCCGGGACAGGGGACAACTAATGAAAAACTGTTTTTT | CASSPGQGTTNEKLFF
- | TRBJ1-2 | - | TRBV5-1 | TGCGCCAGCAGCTTGGGGACAGCAAGGGGCTATGGCTACACCTTC | CASSLGTARGYGYTF
- | TRBJ2-7 | - | TRBV14 | TGTGCCAGCAGCCTCAGGGCGGGGAGCGCCTACGAGCAGTACTTC | CASSLRAGSAYEQYF
- | TRBJ2-2 | TRBD2 | TRBV18 | TGTGCCAGCTCACCACAACGGGAGGTTTTTCCCGGGGAGCTGTTTTTT | CASSPQREVFPGELFF
- | TRBJ2-1 | - | TRBV15 | TGTGCCACCAGCAGAGATCTCTTCCTAGCGAACAATGAGCAGTTCTTC | CATSRDLFLANNEQFF
- | TRBJ2-5 | TRBD1 | TRBV7-2 | TGTGCCAGCAGCGCGGGACAGGGCCAAGAGACCCAGTACTTC | CASSAGQGQETQYF
once | TRBJ2-1 | TRBD1 | TRBV7-2 | TGTGCCAGCAGCTTACAGGGGGCTGACAATGAGCAGTTCTTC | CASSLQGADNEQFF
- | TRBJ1-1 | TRBD1 | TRBV6-5 | TGTGCCAGCAGTTCTCCGACAGGGATGAACACTGAAGCTTTCTTT | CASSSPTGMNTEAFF
- | TRBJ2-7 | - | TRBV28 | TGTGCCAGCAGTTGGACTCAACGCATGGACTACGAGCAGTACTTC | CASSWTQRMDYEQYF
few | TRBJ1-2 | TRBD1 | TRBV12-5 | TGTGCTAGTGGTGTGGGACAGGCTTCAGGCTACACCTTC | CASGVGQASGYTF
- | TRBJ2-1 | TRBD1 | TRBV5-1 | TGCGCCAGCAGCCGCGGACAGGGGAGGGCCGACAATGAGCAGTTCTTC | CASSRGQGRADNEQFF
few | TRBJ2-7 | - | TRBV19 | TGTGCCAGTAGTATAGTGCCAGGGTACGAGCAGTACTTC | CASSIVPGYEQYF
- | TRBJ1-3 | TRBD1 | TRBV7-9 | TGTGCCAGCAGCCCTGGGGACAGGGGGCTTCAGGACACCATATATTTT | CASSPGDRGLQDTIYF
once | TRBJ1-1 | TRBD1 | TRBV6-5 | TGTGCCGGCTCAGACAGGGGTACTGAAGCTTTCTTT | CAGSDRGTEAFF
- | TRBJ2-7 | TRBD1 | TRBV6-5 | TGTGCCAGCACCCGGGACAGGGGCTCCTACGAGCAGTACTTC | CASTRDRGSYEQYF